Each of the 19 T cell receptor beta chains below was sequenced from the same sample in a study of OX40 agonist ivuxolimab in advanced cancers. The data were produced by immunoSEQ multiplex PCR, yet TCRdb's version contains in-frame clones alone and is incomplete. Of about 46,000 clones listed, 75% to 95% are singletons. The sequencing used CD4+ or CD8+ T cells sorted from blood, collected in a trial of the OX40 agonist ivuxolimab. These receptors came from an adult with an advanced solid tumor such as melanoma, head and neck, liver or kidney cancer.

CDR3 DNA sequence: TGTGCCAGCAGCTTACTAGGGGGCGAGGAGACCCAGTACTTC. Encoded protein: CASSLLGGEETQYF. The chain recombines TRBV7-9 with TRBJ2-5; TRBD1 aligns across 7 bases. This CDR3 contains 14 residues. The germline CDR1 and CDR2 sequences are SEHNR and FQNEAQ (reference sequence). V dropped 2 bases and J dropped 5; count of bases not matched to a gene: 5.

CDR3 in amino acids: CASSAGTDNSPLHF. CDR3 nucleotide sequence: TGTGCCAGCAGCGCCGGGACAGATAATTCACCCCTCCACTTT. The gene calls are TRBV6-4 and TRBJ1-6; 7 nucleotides match TRBD1. This CDR3 contains 14 residues. The V and J ends lost 6 bases and 5 bases, in that order; junction bases with no gene match: 4. Germline V gene lookup returns CDR1 MRHNA and CDR2 SNTAGT.

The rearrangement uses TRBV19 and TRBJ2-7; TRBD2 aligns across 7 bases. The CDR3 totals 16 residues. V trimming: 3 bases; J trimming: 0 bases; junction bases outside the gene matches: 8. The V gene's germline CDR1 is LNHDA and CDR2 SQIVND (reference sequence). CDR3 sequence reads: CASSIVLAALSYEQYF. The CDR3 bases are TGTGCCAGTAGTATTGTGCTAGCGGCGCTCTCCTACGAGCAGTACTTC.

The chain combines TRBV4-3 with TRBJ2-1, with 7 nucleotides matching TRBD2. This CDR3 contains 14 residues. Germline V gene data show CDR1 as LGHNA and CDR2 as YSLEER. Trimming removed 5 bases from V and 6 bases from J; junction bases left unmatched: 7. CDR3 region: CASSSPGLSNEQFF. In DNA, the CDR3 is TGCGCCAGCAGCAGTCCGGGACTAAGCAATGAGCAGTTCTTC.

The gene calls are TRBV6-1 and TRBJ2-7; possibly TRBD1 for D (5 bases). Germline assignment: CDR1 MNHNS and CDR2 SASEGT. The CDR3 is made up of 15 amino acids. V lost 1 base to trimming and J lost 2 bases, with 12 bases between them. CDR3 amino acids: CASSEVGQATYEQYV. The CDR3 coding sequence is TGTGCCAGCAGTGAAGTGGGGCAGGCGACCTACGAGCAGTACGTC.

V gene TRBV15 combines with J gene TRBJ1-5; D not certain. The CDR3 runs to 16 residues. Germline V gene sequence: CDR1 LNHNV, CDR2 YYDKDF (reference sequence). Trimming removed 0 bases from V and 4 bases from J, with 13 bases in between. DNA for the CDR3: TGTGCCACCAGCAGAGATCTAGGGTGGCTTAATCAGCCCCAGCATTTT. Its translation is CATSRDLGWLNQPQHF.

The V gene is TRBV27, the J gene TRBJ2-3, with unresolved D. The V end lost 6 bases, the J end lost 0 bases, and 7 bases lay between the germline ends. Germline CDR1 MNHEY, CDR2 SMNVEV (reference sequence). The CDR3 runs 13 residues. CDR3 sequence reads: CASSTFSTDTQYF. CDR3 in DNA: TGTGCCAGCAGCACCTTTAGCACAGATACGCAGTATTTT.

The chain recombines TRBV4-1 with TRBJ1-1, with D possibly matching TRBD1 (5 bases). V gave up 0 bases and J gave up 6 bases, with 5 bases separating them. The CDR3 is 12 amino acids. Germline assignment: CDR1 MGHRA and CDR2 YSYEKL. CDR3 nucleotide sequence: TGCGCCAGCAGCCAAGAGGGGCCTGAAGCTTTCTTT. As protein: CASSQEGPEAFF.

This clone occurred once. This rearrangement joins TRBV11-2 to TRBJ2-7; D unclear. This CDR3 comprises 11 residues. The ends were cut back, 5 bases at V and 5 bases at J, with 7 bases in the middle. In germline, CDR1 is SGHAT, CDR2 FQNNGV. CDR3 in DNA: TGTGCCAGCAGCCGTTTAAACGAGCAGTACGTC. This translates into CASSRLNEQYV.

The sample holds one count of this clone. For the CDR3, the DNA is TGTGCCAGCAGCGCAACCGGGACAGGCCGTTATGGCTACACCTTC. This encodes CASSATGTGRYGYTF. The chain is built from TRBV14 and TRBJ1-2; 8 bases are a match to TRBD1. This CDR3 comprises 15 residues. Germline CDR1 SGHDN, CDR2 FVKESK. The junction had 10 bases not matched to a gene; V was cut back by 5 bases and J by 5 bases.

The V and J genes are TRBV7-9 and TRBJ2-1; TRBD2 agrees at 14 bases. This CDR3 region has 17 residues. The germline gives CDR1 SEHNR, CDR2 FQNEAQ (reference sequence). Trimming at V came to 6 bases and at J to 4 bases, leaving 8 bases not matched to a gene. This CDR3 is CASRPTSGRAWYNEQFF. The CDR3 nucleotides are TGTGCCAGCAGACCGACTAGCGGGAGGGCCTGGTACAATGAGCAGTTCTTC.

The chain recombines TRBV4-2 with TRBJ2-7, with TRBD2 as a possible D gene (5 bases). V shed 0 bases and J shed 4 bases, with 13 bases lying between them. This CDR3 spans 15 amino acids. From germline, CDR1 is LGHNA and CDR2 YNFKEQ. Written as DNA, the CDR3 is TGTGCCAGCAGCCAAGAGCTAGGTCCGGGGTACGAGCAGTACGTC. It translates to CASSQELGPGYEQYV.

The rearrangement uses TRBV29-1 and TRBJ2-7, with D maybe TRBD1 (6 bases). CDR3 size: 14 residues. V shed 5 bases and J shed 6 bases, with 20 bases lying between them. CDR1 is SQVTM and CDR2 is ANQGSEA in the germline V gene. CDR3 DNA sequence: TGCAGCGTTCTCTTTCACAGGGAACCTCTCGAGCAGTACTTC. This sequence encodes CSVLFHREPLEQYF.

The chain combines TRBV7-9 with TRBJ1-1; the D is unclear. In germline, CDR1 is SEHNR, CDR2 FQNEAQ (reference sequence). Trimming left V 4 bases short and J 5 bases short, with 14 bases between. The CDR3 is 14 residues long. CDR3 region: CASSSAVVGTEAFF. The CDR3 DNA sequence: TGTGCCAGCAGCTCGGCAGTGGTGGGAACTGAAGCTTTCTTT.

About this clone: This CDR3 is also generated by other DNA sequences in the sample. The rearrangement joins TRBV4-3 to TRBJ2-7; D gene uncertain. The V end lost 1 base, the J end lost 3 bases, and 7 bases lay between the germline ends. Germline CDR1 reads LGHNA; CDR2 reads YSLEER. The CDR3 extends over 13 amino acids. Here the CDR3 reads CASSQGNNYEQYF. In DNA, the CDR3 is TGCGCCAGCAGCCAAGGAAACAACTACGAGCAGTACTTC.

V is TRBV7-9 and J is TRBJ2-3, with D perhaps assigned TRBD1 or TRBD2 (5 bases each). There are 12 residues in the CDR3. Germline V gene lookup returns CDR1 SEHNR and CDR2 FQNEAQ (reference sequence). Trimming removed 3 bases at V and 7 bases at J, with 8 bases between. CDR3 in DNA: TGTGCCAGCAGCTTGGGGGAAAATACGCAGTATTTT. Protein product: CASSLGENTQYF.

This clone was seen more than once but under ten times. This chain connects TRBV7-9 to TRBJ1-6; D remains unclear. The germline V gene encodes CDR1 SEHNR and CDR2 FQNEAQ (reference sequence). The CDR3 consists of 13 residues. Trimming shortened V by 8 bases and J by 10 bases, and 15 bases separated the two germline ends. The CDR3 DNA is TGTGCCAGCCACTCTGGGTTGGGGTCACCCCTCCACTTT. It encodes CASHSGLGSPLHF. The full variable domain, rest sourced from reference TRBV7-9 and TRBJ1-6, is DTGVSQNPRHKITKRGQNVTFRCDPISEHNRLYWYRQTLGQGPEFLTYFQNEAQLEKSRLLSDRFSAERPKGSFSTLEIQRTEQGDSAMYLCASHSGLGSPLHFGNGTRLTVT.

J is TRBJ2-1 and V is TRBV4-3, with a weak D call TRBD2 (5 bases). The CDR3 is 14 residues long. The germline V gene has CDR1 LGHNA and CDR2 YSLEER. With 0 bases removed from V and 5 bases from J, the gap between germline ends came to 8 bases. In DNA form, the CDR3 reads TGCGCCAGCAGCCAAGAACTAGGCCACAATGAGCAGTTCTTC. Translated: CASSQELGHNEQFF.

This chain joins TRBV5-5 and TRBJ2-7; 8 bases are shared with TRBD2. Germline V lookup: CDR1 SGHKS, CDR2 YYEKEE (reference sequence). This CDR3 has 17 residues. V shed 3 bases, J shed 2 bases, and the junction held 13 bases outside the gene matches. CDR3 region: CASSWSLAGKLPYEQYV. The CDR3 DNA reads TGTGCCAGCAGCTGGAGTTTAGCGGGGAAACTCCCCTACGAGCAGTACGTC.